The clone carrying this T cell receptor beta chain was detected ten times or more. The target antigen is unknown. The entry originates in a study of T cells in Graves' hyperthyroidism and ophthalmopathy. Study information: Sampling of peripheral blood happened at initial diagnosis, prior to any treatment.

The cohort's ophthalmopathy patients, a group with duration under 3 months, had a Clinical Activity Score of at least 3 and a NOSPECS grade of at least 4. Fresh peripheral blood, 10 ml, was the source of the PBMCs. From germline, CDR1 is MDHEN and CDR2 SYDVKM. The CDR3 runs 15 residues. Trimming took 6 bases from V and 4 from J; bases not matched to a gene: 4. The investigators amplified TCR beta CDR3 regions from RNA transcripts. When the TCR CDR3 underwent first-round RT-PCR, the HTBI primer set was used. TCRdb analysed the multiplex PCR reads with MiXCR anew, one entry per CDR3 protein. The sample shows hundreds of thousands of distinct CDR3 sequences, 20% of them seen only once. Study-wide results and limits: Blood also held most thyroid clonotypes expanded beyond 0.001.

The source of this sequence is a middle-aged man with Graves' ophthalmopathy. The rearrangement joins TRBV28 to TRBJ2-1; TRBD2 matches at 12 bases. Sequencing input: blood. The CDR3 reads CASRLLAGGYNEQFF. Written as DNA, the CDR3 is TGTGCCAGCAGGCTACTAGCGGGAGGATACAATGAGCAGTTCTTC.